This T cell receptor (beta chain) was recorded in a study of cytomegalovirus exposure and HLA in healthy donors (dated by TCRdb to about 2017). General notes on the study: In an earlier analysis of some 610 of the donors, 276 Gb of sequence data and approximately 120 million unique TCR beta sequences from about 190 million T cells were reported. Donor age, sex, ethnicity and CMV serostatus were compiled together with the repertoire data. Typing coverage differed by locus: A, B, C, DRB1 and DQB1 were typed in about 620-640 donors, DQA1 in approximately 520, DPA1 in roughly 590, and DPB1 in just under 480. To study patterns of TCR occurrence, a later analysis re-analyzed previously published TCR beta repertoires from under 750 donors and added high-resolution HLA genotyping. On average, roughly 250,000 unique TCR beta nucleotide sequences were sequenced per donor among 398 genotyped donors of the cohort, with about 17% of those sequences being non-productive. In a later genetic analysis, genome-wide SNP genotypes for 398 of the 666 donors were used, and that subset was treated as a discovery cohort. Class I and class II HLA loci were covered by the typing at four-digit resolution. The later analysis used no new phenotypic data to find candidate immune exposures, relying instead on TCR beta sequences and their occurrence across donors. Every discovery cohort repertoire had been produced on one sequencing platform. An earlier analysis of about 620 of the donors applied high-throughput TCR beta sequencing to assess whether each TCR beta V gene segment acted as functional or pseudogenic. About 280 gigabases of sequencing data and around 85 million unique TCR sequences made up an early release that covered under 750 HLA-typed donors. The study combined high-throughput TCR immunosequencing, statistical association of individual TCRs with disease status, and machine learning to predict cytomegalovirus infection status. The study aimed to test whether signatures of past pathogen exposure could be identified by cataloging public T cell receptors. About 5 DR-DQ haplotypes were handled as single units for association and clustering, since linkage in the cohort was strong. Of the roughly 410 genotyped donors, roughly 80% were placed in the genetic ancestry cluster associated with self-reported Caucasian donors. The study used immunosequencing to profile the T cell repertoires of 600 to 850 subjects and linked those repertoires to cytomegalovirus serostatus. Besides the first cohort of approximately 710 subjects, a separate validation cohort made up of 120 different subjects was used.

Trimming costs V 5 bases and J 0 bases, and their ends lie 22 bases apart. The CDR3 holds 18 amino acids from the cysteine to the phenylalanine. CDR3 DNA only is kept here, 54 bases in frame from base 1. Taken from the germline V gene (reference sequence), the CDR1 and CDR2 loops are MNHEY and SMNVEV. There are a few counts of this clone. Its specific antigen is unknown. No clone much larger than this one lies a single base away; base qualities are absent. The library was built by means of the immunoSEQ multiplex PCR assay. For the multiplex PCR, a mixture combining 60 forward primers for TCR Vbeta segments and 13 reverse primers for TCR Jbeta segments was used. The CDR3 region of rearranged TCR beta genes was amplified from genomic DNA with a multiplex PCR assay. The amplified TCR beta libraries were sequenced on the Illumina HiSeq System as 87-base-pair reads. From the authors' description of their analysis: In a later analysis, tens of millions of unique TCR beta chains were counted across the 500 to 850 repertoires, and approximately 11 million of these chains were shared by at least two donors. Raw reads were error-corrected and collapsed into unique sequences by a nearest-neighbor algorithm in which closely related sequences were merged to remove PCR and sequencing errors. V, D and J gene segments were assigned by aligning CDR3 sequences to IMGT reference sequences. For a sequence to be retained, a match of at least six nucleotides to both a V gene segment and a J gene segment was required. A rearrangement was called productive if the CDR3 had no stop codons and remained in frame with V and J, and every other rearrangement was called non-productive. Following IMGT convention, CDR3 was defined as the stretch from the second conserved V-encoded cysteine up to the conserved J-encoded phenylalanine. The earlier analysis of about 610 of the donors excluded sequences that lacked an unambiguous match to a single V gene segment. An earlier analysis of over 450 of the donors classified V segments as functional when productive rearrangements were above 56.7% and as segregating when the standard deviation between donors was above 5%. A statistical classification framework was built to diagnose cytomegalovirus status from the catalog of TCR beta chain sequences. In a later analysis, TCR nucleotide sequences were compared against IMGT/GENE-DB human TR gene sequences so that V and J genes could be assigned. Using the TCRdist pipeline, a later analysis assigned CDR3 sequences along with most-parsimonious VDJ recombination scenarios. In a later analysis, every TCR beta chain was defined by the combination of its CDR3 amino acid sequence and its V-gene family, and reads without a unique V-gene family were dropped. A later analysis removed 592 highly shared, low-generation-probability nucleotide sequences to deal with suspected cross-contamination and a sequencing artifact. A later analysis calculated a clonal expansion index for each public chain from normalized within-repertoire ranks of inferred template counts. In a later analysis, generation probabilities were computed using a VDJ recombination model fitted to out-of-frame rearrangements, and the results were checked against IGoR. In a later analysis, TCR-TCR, TCR-HLA and TCR-CMV co-occurrence was scored with hypergeometric tests, and a repertoire-size bias correction was applied to TCR pairs. In a later analysis, false discovery rates were estimated by permuting HLA or CMV assignments 20 times. In a later analysis, co-occurring TCRs were grouped using DBSCAN, with TCRdist sequence similarity added in when clustering inside HLA-allele-positive subsets. For co-occurrence clustering, repertoires with fewer than 30,000 or more than 120,000 public chains were excluded, along with 5 or 6 repertoires with anomalous nucleotide sharing. This is the immuneACCESS table as TCRdb keeps it, with only in-frame sequences that have V and J called. A part of the clones is gone; compared with another copy, unresolved V genes explain less than half, and the rest is unexplained. The DNA gave D and trimming, while V, J and clone size come from that table. The sample has about 110,000 clones on record, 65% to 75% of them singletons. Jointly, the top ten make up 2.8% of the sample.

What the authors observed across the whole study: Several of the top co-occurrence clusters appeared to be linked to parvovirus B19, influenza, CMV and Epstein-Barr virus, according to a later analysis. The presence/absence analyses assumed that sequencing depth was roughly uniform across donors, and that assumption may not be true. It was suggested by the authors that the approach could potentially be generalized to other disease states and immunological phenotypes. In an earlier analysis of fewer than 700 of the donors, most TCR beta V segments appeared in productive rearrangements about 87% or about 30% of the time, broadly matching IMGT annotations. While some public TCRs were present in many individuals, most TCR sequences turned up only very rarely across donors. A few of the identified cytomegalovirus-associated TCR beta chains were confirmed in vitro to be specific for cytomegalovirus antigens. Because counts were too low, around 18 rarely observed V segments, including chromosome 9 orphons, were left out of the earlier analysis of about 500 of the donors. In both the original and validation cohorts, the classifier was reported to diagnose cytomegalovirus status with high specificity and sensitivity. This cohort had only TCR beta chains sequenced, and the lack of alpha or paired-chain data limited which features could be detected. Correlated functional status among segregating V segments might be attributable to linkage disequilibrium, but an unknown experimental factor could not be ruled out. A cluster of highly shared sequence variants was judged likely to represent a technical artifact of the sequencing pipeline. A total of 150 or so TCR beta chains were listed by the study as associated with cytomegalovirus. In a later analysis, HLA-associated TCR beta chains were found to be more clonally expanded and to have lower generation probabilities than equally common non-associated chains. Specific HLA alleles were associated with some 15,000 TCR beta sequences at a false discovery rate of 0.05 in a later analysis. Compared with the roughly 670-donor mean, donors in an Asian-associated ancestry cluster had fewer N-insertions in productive TCRs, according to a later genetic analysis. When HLA alleles, especially DR and DQ, strongly co-occurred, TCR associations were difficult to assign to individual alleles. A later analysis found that TCR association rates varied across HLA loci, with DRB1 alleles showing the most associated TCRs and HLA-C alleles the fewest. An association between a missense DCLRE1C variant and V-gene and J-gene trimming of TCR beta chains was found in a later genetic analysis and replicated in an independent cohort. A further reported finding was that TCR beta sequences accurately predicted the HLA-A and HLA-B alleles for most subjects in the first cohort. Some IMGT-functional V segments, including TRBV6-2 and TRBV6-3, could not be distinguished by the 87-base-pair reads and were therefore excluded. Because some donors lacked HLA typing at each locus, the association tests relied only on the typed subset. For the cohort, immune exposure information was limited to CMV serostatus. A later analysis found that most CMV-associated TCR beta chains appeared HLA-restricted, with HLA associations seemingly driven largely by CMV exposure.

The cohort comprised 670 or so healthy bone marrow donors. All cohort members were sampled while nominally healthy, although unrecorded immune exposures were likely present. The donor tested CMV seronegative and was one of the 352 seronegative cohort members. A peripheral blood sample was collected from each donor, and TCR beta sequencing was performed on peripheral blood mononuclear cells. The Qiagen DNeasy Blood Extraction Kit was used to extract genomic DNA from the blood cell samples. Source material: PBMCs. The V and J genes are TRBV27 and TRBJ2-5; the best D guess is TRBD1, with 5 bases matching. The TCR comes from a female donor in good health and CMV-seronegative. The CDR3 loop reads CASSPAIDSEEYQETQYF. The bases read TGTGCCAGCAGTCCCGCCATCGACAGTGAAGAGTACCAAGAGACCCAGTACTTC.